This TCR beta chain was identified during a study of blood T cell repertoires in COVID-19. Overall study context: The cDNA or gDNA used as material had been derived from T cells, B-cell-depleted T cells, or PBMCs.

Germline V lookup: CDR1 MDHEN, CDR2 SYDVKM. V was trimmed by 4 bases and J by 5 bases, leaving 14 bases between them. The CDR3 loop spans 14 amino acids. Methods used by the authors: By means of reference gene primer amplification, nucleated cell counts were estimated. Produced via immunoSEQ multiplex PCR; TCRdb's table is partial and in-frame only. The DNA was the basis for D and trimming; V, J and clone size are from that table. Of about 98,000 clones in the sample, 70% to 80% were seen once. V gene TRBV28 combines with J gene TRBJ2-5; perhaps TRBD1 as D (5 bases). This TCR was sampled from a man aged 55-75 years with active or convalescent COVID-19. Sequenced material: peripheral blood. The CDR3 loop reads CASSSRQLAETQYF. CDR3 sequence (DNA): TGTGCCAGCAGTTCGAGACAGCTTGCGGAGACCCAGTACTTC.